This TCR beta chain was found in a study of blood T cell repertoires in COVID-19. On the study more broadly: Spain, Italy and the United States supplied samples that represented acute and convalescent COVID-19. The cDNA or gDNA used as material had been derived from T cells, B-cell-depleted T cells, or PBMCs.

Per the study methods: Using reference gene primer amplification, nucleated cell counts were estimated. Sequencing used immunoSEQ multiplex PCR; TCRdb keeps in-frame clones, though not all of them. That table supplies the V and J calls and clone size; D and trimming were determined from the DNA. The sample comprises 130,000 or so clones, 65% to 85% of which are singletons, and roughly 3.9% rests with the top ten. The cohort comprised adults aged 18 to 89 years residing in around 25 US areas. Trimming stripped 0 bases from V and 0 bases from J, with 2 bases between. The V gene's germline CDR1 is SGHTA and CDR2 FQGTGA. The CDR3 is 13 residues long.

The chain carries TRBV7-3 and TRBJ1-2, with D unclear. Sequenced sample: PBMCs or T cells enriched from blood (not recorded which). The TCR sequence derives from a woman under 40 who had recovered from COVID-19. This CDR3 is CASSLTANYGYTF. The DNA of the CDR3 is TGTGCCAGCAGCTTAACCGCTAACTATGGCTACACCTTC.